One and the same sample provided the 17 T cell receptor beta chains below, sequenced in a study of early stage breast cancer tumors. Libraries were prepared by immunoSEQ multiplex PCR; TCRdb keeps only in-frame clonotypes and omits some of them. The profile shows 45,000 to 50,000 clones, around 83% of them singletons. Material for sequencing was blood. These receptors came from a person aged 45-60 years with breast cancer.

Here the CDR3 DNA reads TGTGCCAGCAGCTCTATTAGCGGGGGGGGCTACGAGCAGTACTTC. As protein: CASSSISGGGYEQYF. The chain recombines TRBV7-2 with TRBJ2-7; 11 bases match TRBD2. This CDR3 contains 15 residues. In germline, CDR1 is SGHTA, CDR2 FQGNSA. V lost 4 bases, J lost 3 bases, and 5 bases stayed unmatched.

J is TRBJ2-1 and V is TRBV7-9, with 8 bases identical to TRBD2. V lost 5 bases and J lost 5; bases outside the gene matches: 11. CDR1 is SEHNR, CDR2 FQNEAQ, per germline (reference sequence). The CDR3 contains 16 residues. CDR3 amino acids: CASSLPGGSGNNEQFF. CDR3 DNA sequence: TGTGCCAGCAGCCTACCCGGTGGTAGCGGGAACAATGAGCAGTTCTTC.

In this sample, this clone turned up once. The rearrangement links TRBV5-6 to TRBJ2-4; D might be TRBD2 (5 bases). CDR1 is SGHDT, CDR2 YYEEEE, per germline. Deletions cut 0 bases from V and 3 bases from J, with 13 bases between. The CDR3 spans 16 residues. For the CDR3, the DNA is TGTGCCAGCAGCTTGGGCGGATCCGGGGTCAAAAACATTCAGTACTTC. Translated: CASSLGGSGVKNIQYF. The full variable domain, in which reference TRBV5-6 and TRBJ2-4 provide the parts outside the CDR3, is DAGVTQSPTHLIKTRGQQVTLRCSPKSGHDTVSWYQQALGQGPQFIFQYYEEEERQRGNFPDRFSGHQFPNYSSELNVNALLLGDSALYLCASSLGGSGVKNIQYFGAGTRLSVL.

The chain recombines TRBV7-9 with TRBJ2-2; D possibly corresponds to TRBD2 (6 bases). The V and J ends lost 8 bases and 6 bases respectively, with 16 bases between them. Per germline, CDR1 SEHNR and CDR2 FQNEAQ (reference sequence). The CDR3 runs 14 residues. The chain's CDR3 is CASPRRAAAGELFF. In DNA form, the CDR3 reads TGTGCCAGCCCTAGGAGGGCCGCGGCCGGGGAGCTGTTTTTT. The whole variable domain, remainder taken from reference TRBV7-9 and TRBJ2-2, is DTGVSQNPRHKITKRGQNVTFRCDPISEHNRLYWYRQTLGQGPEFLTYFQNEAQLEKSRLLSDRFSAERPKGSFSTLEIQRTEQGDSAMYLCASPRRAAAGELFFGEGSRLTVL.

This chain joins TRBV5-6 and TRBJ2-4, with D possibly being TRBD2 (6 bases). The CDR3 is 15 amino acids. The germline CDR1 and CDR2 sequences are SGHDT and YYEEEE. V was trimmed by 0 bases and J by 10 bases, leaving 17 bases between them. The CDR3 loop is CASSLAGERVVIQYF. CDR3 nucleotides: TGTGCCAGCAGCTTGGCGGGAGAACGAGTAGTGATTCAGTACTTC.

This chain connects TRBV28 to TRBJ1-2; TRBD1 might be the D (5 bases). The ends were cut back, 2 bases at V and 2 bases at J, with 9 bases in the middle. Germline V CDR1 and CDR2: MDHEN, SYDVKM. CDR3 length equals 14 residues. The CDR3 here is CASSLGSGNYGYTF. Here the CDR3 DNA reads TGTGCCAGCAGTTTAGGGTCAGGGAACTATGGCTACACCTTC.

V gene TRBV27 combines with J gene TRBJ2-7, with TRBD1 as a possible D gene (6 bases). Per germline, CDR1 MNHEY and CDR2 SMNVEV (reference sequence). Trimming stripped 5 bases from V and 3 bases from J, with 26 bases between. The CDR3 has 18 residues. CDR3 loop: CASSHRRWTAASNYEQYF. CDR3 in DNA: TGTGCCAGCAGTCACCGAAGATGGACAGCGGCTTCGAACTACGAGCAGTACTTC.

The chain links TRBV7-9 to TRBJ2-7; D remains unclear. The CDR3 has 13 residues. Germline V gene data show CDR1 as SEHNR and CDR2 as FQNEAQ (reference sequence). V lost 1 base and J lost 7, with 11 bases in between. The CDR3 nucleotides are TGTGCCAGCAGCTTAGGGGTAAATCGGGAGCAGTACTTC. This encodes CASSLGVNREQYF.

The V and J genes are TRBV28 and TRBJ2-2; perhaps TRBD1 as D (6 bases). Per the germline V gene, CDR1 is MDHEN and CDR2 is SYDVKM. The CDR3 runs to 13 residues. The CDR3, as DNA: TGTGCAGTCGGGACACCGAACACCGGGGAGCTGTTTTTT. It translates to CAVGTPNTGELFF.

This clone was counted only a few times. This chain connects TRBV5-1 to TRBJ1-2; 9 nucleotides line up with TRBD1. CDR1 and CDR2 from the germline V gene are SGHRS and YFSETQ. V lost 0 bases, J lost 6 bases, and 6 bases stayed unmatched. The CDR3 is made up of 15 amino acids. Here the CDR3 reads CASSLAWGQGHGYTF. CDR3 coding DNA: TGCGCCAGCAGCTTGGCTTGGGGACAGGGTCATGGCTACACCTTC.

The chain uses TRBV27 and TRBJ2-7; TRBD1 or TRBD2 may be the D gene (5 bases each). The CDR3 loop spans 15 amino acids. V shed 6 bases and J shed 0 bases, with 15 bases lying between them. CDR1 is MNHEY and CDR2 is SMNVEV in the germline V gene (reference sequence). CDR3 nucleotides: TGTGCCAGCAGCCCGAGGGGTCTGAGCTCCTACGAGCAGTACTTC. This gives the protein CASSPRGLSSYEQYF.

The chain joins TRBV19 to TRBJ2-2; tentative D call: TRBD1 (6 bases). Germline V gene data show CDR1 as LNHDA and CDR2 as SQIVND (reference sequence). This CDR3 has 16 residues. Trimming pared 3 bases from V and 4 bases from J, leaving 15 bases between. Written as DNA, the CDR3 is TGTGCCAGTAGTATTGGACAGACTTCGGGCACCGGGGAGCTGTTTTTT. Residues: CASSIGQTSGTGELFF.

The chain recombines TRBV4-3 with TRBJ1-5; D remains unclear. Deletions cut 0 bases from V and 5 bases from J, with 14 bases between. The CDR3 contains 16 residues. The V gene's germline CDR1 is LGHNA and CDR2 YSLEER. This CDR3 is CASSQDFSRWDQPQHF. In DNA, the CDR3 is TGCGCCAGCAGCCAAGATTTCTCGCGGTGGGATCAGCCCCAGCATTTT.

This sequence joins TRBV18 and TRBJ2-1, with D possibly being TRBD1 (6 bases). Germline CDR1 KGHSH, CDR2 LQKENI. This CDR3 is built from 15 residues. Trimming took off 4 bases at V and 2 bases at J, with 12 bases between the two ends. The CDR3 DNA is TGTGCCAGCTCACTCTTAGGGGGAACCTACAATGAGCAGTTCTTC. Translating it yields CASSLLGGTYNEQFF. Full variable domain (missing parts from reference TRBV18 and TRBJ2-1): NAGVMQNPRHLVRRRGQEARLRCSPMKGHSHVYWYRQLPEEGLKFMVYLQKENIIDESGMPKERFSAEFPKEGPSILRIQQVVRGDSAAYFCASSLLGGTYNEQFFGPGTRLTVL.

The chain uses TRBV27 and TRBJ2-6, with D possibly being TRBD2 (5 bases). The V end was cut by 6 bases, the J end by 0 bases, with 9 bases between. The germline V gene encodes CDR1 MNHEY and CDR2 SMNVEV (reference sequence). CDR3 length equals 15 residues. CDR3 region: CASRGEDSGANVLTF. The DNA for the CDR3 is TGTGCCAGCAGGGGAGAGGACTCTGGGGCCAACGTCCTGACTTTC.

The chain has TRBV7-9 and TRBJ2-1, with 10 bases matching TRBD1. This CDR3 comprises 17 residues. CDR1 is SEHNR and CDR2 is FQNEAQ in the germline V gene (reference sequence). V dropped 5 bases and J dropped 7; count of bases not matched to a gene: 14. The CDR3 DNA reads TGTGCCAGCAGCCTCCGGCAAGGGACAGGGGATCGAAATGAGCAGTTCTTC. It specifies CASSLRQGTGDRNEQFF.

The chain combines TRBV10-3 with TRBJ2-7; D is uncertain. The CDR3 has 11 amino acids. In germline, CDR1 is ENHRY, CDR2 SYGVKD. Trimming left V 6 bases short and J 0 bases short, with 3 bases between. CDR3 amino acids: CAIRGSYEQYF. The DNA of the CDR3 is TGTGCCATCAGGGGCTCCTACGAGCAGTACTTC.